The 11 T cell receptor beta chains listed next were all sequenced from one sample in a study of T cell changes during pregnancy in multiple sclerosis. Using immunoSEQ multiplex PCR, the repertoire was profiled, and TCRdb retains in-frame clones only, with some absent. The table shows about 110,000 clones, with approximately 91% occurring only once. The source material was peripheral blood, sampled after pregnancy. The receptors were sampled from a female donor with multiple sclerosis, enrolled in a pregnancy study.

The chain is built from TRBV25-1 and TRBJ2-7, with 7 bases identical to TRBD2. The CDR3 length is 12 residues. Trimming removed 7 bases from V and 5 bases from J; junction bases left unmatched: 5. Germline V CDR1 and CDR2: MGHDK, SYGVNS. DNA for the CDR3: TGTGCCAGCAACCCACGGGGGGACGAGCAGTACTTC. Translation: CASNPRGDEQYF.

This chain uses TRBV5-1 with TRBJ2-1, with D hard to call. In germline, CDR1 is SGHRS, CDR2 YFSETQ. Trimming removed 0 bases from V and 4 bases from J, with 11 bases in between. CDR3 length: 15 residues. The CDR3 is CASSLVPSRYNEQFF. As DNA, the CDR3 is TGCGCCAGCAGCTTGGTTCCTAGTCGTTACAATGAGCAGTTCTTC.

The V call is TRBV5-5, the J call TRBJ2-2, with 8 bases identical to TRBD1. The CDR3 loop spans 16 amino acids. Germline CDR1 reads SGHKS; CDR2 reads YYEKEE (reference sequence). Germline trimming cut 4 bases from V and 1 base from J; bases unmatched to any gene: 6. The CDR3 bases are TGTGCCAGCAGCAAGGCAGGGGGCAGGAACACCGGGGAGCTGTTTTTT. Amino acid sequence: CASSKAGGRNTGELFF. Variable domain in full (rest from reference TRBV5-5 and TRBJ2-2): DAGVTQSPTHLIKTRGQQVTLRCSPISGHKSVSWYQQVLGQGPQFIFQYYEKEERGRGNFPDRFSARQFPNYSSELNVNALLLGDSALYLCASSKAGGRNTGELFFGEGSRLTVL.

As DNA, the CDR3 is TGTGCCAGCAGCTCCACGACGGGAAACACTGAAGCTTTCTTT. Its translation: CASSSTTGNTEAFF. V usage is TRBV7-2 and J usage is TRBJ1-1; D gene unclear. Germline CDR1 and CDR2: SGHTA and FQGNSA. The CDR3 is made up of 14 amino acids. V was cut by 4 bases and J by 2 bases, with 11 bases left in between.

The chain uses TRBV30 and TRBJ2-5, with 7 bases matching TRBD2. The CDR3 consists of 15 residues. Germline loops: CDR1 GTSNPN, CDR2 SVGIG (reference sequence). V lost 2 bases to trimming and J lost 0 bases; unmatched junction nucleotides: 6. This chain's CDR3 is CAWSPQRGNQETQYF. DNA for the CDR3: TGTGCCTGGAGTCCGCAGCGGGGAAACCAAGAGACCCAGTACTTC.

The chain employs TRBV9 and TRBJ2-1; 7 bases align to TRBD1. Germline loops: CDR1 SGDLS, CDR2 YYNGEE. This CDR3 comprises 15 residues. The junction had 4 bases not matched to a gene; V was cut back by 0 bases and J by 4 bases. CDR3 bases: TGTGCCAGCAGCGTAGCCGGGACAGCTTACAATGAGCAGTTCTTC. It yields the protein CASSVAGTAYNEQFF.

This clone was seen a single time. The V call is TRBV9, the J call TRBJ2-3, with 7 bases that match TRBD2. The CDR3 is 15 amino acids. CDR1 and CDR2 (germline): SGDLS, YYNGEE. V trimming: 4 bases; J trimming: 4 bases; junction bases outside the gene matches: 9. CDR3 bases: TGTGCCAGCAGCACCTTACGGGGGGAAGCAGATACGCAGTATTTT. Encoded protein: CASSTLRGEADTQYF.

The chain carries TRBV6-1 and TRBJ2-6; possibly TRBD1 for D (6 bases). Germline CDR1 and CDR2: MNHNS and SASEGT. The CDR3 consists of 17 residues. The germline V and J ends were trimmed by 4 bases and 1 base, with 14 bases remaining between them. This CDR3 is CASSGTTGKSGANVLTF. The CDR3 nucleotides read TGTGCCAGCAGTGGAACAACAGGGAAGTCTGGGGCCAACGTCCTGACTTTC.

The rearrangement joins TRBV6-5 to TRBJ2-2; 10 bases align to TRBD2. V was pared by 5 bases and J by 8 bases, with 8 bases of the junction left unmatched. The germline CDR1 and CDR2 sequences are MNHEY and SVGAGI. The CDR3 is made up of 15 amino acids. The CDR3 here is CASSNKRGGQGELFF. The CDR3 coding sequence is TGTGCCAGCAGTAACAAGCGGGGGGGCCAGGGGGAGCTGTTTTTT.

The V gene is TRBV21-1, the J gene TRBJ2-7; the D call TRBD1 from the table was never checked on the DNA. TRBV21-1 is termed a pseudogene. This CDR3 region has 21 residues. CDR3 in amino acids: CASSKALGGGGESQYSYEQYF. Written as DNA, the CDR3 is TGTGCCAGCAGCAAAGCGCTAGGAGGAGGGGGCGAATCTCAATACTCCTACGAGCAGTACTTC.

The V call is TRBV5-1, the J call TRBJ2-7; D might be TRBD2 (6 bases). From germline, CDR1 is SGHRS and CDR2 YFSETQ. V dropped 4 bases and J dropped 4 bases, with 18 bases sitting between them. The CDR3 totals 15 residues. In DNA form, the CDR3 reads TGCGCCAGCAGCCCGAGCGGAGGGGAGTTGTACGAGCAGTACTTC. Translated, it gives CASSPSGGELYEQYF.